Listed below are T cell receptor beta chains from one sample, sequenced in a study of cytomegalovirus exposure and HLA in healthy donors. Clones were sequenced by immunoSEQ multiplex PCR, and TCRdb holds only the in-frame ones, with some missing. Found here are roughly 150,000 clones, 75% of them singletons; the top ten hold about 10%. The sample was PBMCs. All receptors derive from a man younger than 35 in good health and CMV-seropositive. The CDR3 runs from the conserved cysteine through the conserved F or W. D genes are given only for firm matches. The listing skips clone size in some rows; elsewhere it reads once, few, many or a size class.

V: TRBV27; J: TRBJ2-7; length: 14; size: .; D: TRBD1; DNA: TGTGCCAGCAGCCCGGGACAGGGACCCTACGAGCAGTACTTC; CDR3: CASSPGQGPYEQYF
V: TRBV30; J: TRBJ1-4; length: 14; size: .; D: TRBD1; DNA: TGTGCCTGGAGTCCCAGGGGGCATCGGGAAAAACTGTTTTTT; CDR3: CAWSPRGHREKLFF
V: TRBV28; J: TRBJ2-7; length: 14; size: .; D: TRBD2; DNA: TGTGCCAGCAGATTACCGGGACTAGCTCGTGAGCAGTACTTC; CDR3: CASRLPGLAREQYF
V: TRBV4-1; J: TRBJ2-1; length: 17; size: few; D: TRBD1; DNA: TGCGCCAGCAGCCAAGGATACAGGGGCTGGTCGGGAAATGAGCAGTTCTTC; CDR3: CASSQGYRGWSGNEQFF
V: TRBV5-6; J: TRBJ2-7; length: 16; size: .; D: TRBD2; DNA: TGTGCCAGCAGCTTGGCCACCGGGACTAGCGGCTACGAGCAGTACTTC; CDR3: CASSLATGTSGYEQYF
V: TRBV5-6; J: TRBJ2-7; length: 14; size: .; D: .; DNA: TGTGCCAGCAGCTGGGCGAATCGACCCTACGAGCAGTACTTC; CDR3: CASSWANRPYEQYF
V: TRBV29-1; J: TRBJ2-3; length: 15; size: .; D: .; DNA: TGCAGCGTTGGATGGTCTAGCGTAGACACAGATACGCAGTATTTT; CDR3: CSVGWSSVDTDTQYF
V: TRBV4-2; J: TRBJ2-7; length: 18; size: .; D: TRBD2; DNA: TGTGCCAGCAGCCAAGAACCGGGACTAGCGGGAGGAACCTACGAGCAGTACTTC; CDR3: CASSQEPGLAGGTYEQYF
V: TRBV27; J: TRBJ2-3; length: 14; size: .; D: .; DNA: TGTGCCAGCACTCTAGCCGCTAGCACAGATACGCAGTATTTT; CDR3: CASTLAASTDTQYF
V: TRBV10-3; J: TRBJ2-1; length: 14; size: .; D: .; DNA: TGTGCCATCAGTGACGGGGGCTCCTACAATGAGCAGTTCTTC; CDR3: CAISDGGSYNEQFF
V: TRBV5-1; J: TRBJ2-7; length: 11; size: .; D: .; DNA: TGCGCCAGCAGCGCCGCAGGGTCGCAGTACTTC; CDR3: CASSAAGSQYF
V: TRBV4-1; J: TRBJ2-1; length: 19; size: .; D: .; DNA: TGCGCCAGCAGCCAGACCAAGGACAGACCATCAGCGGGGTGGGATGAGCAGTTCTTC; CDR3: CASSQTKDRPSAGWDEQFF
V: TRBV19; J: TRBJ2-3; length: 15; size: .; D: TRBD2; DNA: TGTGCCAGCCACTCTGGCGGGAGATTGCCAGATACGCAGTATTTT; CDR3: CASHSGGRLPDTQYF
V: TRBV2; J: TRBJ2-3; length: 14; size: .; D: .; DNA: TGTGCCAGCAGTAGTTTCGGGGGTACAGATACGCAGTATTTT; CDR3: CASSSFGGTDTQYF
V: TRBV27; J: TRBJ2-7; length: 15; size: .; D: .; DNA: TGTGCCAGCAGTCCGTCTAAAGAGAGCTCCTACGAGCAGTACTTC; CDR3: CASSPSKESSYEQYF
V: TRBV11-3; J: TRBJ2-1; length: 14; size: .; D: .; DNA: TGTGCCAGCGGAGCAGAGGAAGGAAACCATGAGCAGTTCTTC; CDR3: CASGAEEGNHEQFF
V: TRBV5-4; J: TRBJ2-3; length: 19; size: .; D: TRBD2; DNA: TGTGCCAGCAGCCGGATGACGATGGGGGGGTGGGAGGGGACAGATACGCAGTATTTT; CDR3: CASSRMTMGGWEGTDTQYF
V: TRBV2; J: TRBJ2-1; length: 15; size: .; D: TRBD2; DNA: TGTGCCAGCAGTGATATGTCTAGCGGGAAGGGTGAGCAGTTCTTC; CDR3: CASSDMSSGKGEQFF
V: TRBV30; J: TRBJ2-1; length: 14; size: .; D: TRBD2; DNA: TGTGCCTGGAGTGCGACTAGCGGGAGGGATGAGCAGTTCTTC; CDR3: CAWSATSGRDEQFF
V: TRBV11-2; J: TRBJ2-7; length: 14; size: .; D: TRBD2; DNA: TGTGCCAGCAGACCAGTTAGCGGGAAAAGAGAGCAGTACTTC; CDR3: CASRPVSGKREQYF
V: TRBV19; J: TRBJ2-2; length: 18; size: .; D: .; DNA: TGTGCCAGTAGCCGGGGGGCGAGTCGGGGGGCGAACACCGGGGAGCTGTTTTTT; CDR3: CASSRGASRGANTGELFF
V: TRBV5-1; J: TRBJ1-1; length: 16; size: .; D: TRBD1; DNA: TGCGCCAGCAGACGGGCCGGGACAGGGGGCAACACTGAAGCTTTCTTT; CDR3: CASRRAGTGGNTEAFF
V: TRBV28; J: TRBJ1-1; length: 15; size: .; D: TRBD1; DNA: TGTGCCAGCAGACGCCGGGACAGGTTGAACACTGAAGCTTTCTTT; CDR3: CASRRRDRLNTEAFF
V: TRBV2; J: TRBJ1-4; length: 14; size: once; D: .; DNA: TGTGCCAGCAATAGGAGGGAAACTAATGAAAAACTGTTTTTT; CDR3: CASNRRETNEKLFF
V: TRBV5-1; J: TRBJ2-5; length: 16; size: once; D: TRBD1; DNA: TGCGCCAGCAGCTTGGACGGACAGGGGGCTAGAGAGACCCAGTACTTC; CDR3: CASSLDGQGARETQYF
V: TRBV7-3; J: TRBJ2-1; length: 16; size: .; D: TRBD2; DNA: TGTGCCAGCAGCTTAATGGGCGGGAGTTCCTACAATGAGCAGTTCTTC; CDR3: CASSLMGGSSYNEQFF
V: TRBV27; J: TRBJ2-7; length: 16; size: few; D: TRBD1; DNA: TGTGCCAGCAGCCTATTAGGGACAGGGGTTTTCTACGAGCAGTACTTC; CDR3: CASSLLGTGVFYEQYF
V: TRBV6-1; J: TRBJ1-5; length: 15; size: .; D: .; DNA: TGTGCCAGCAGTGAATGGTCAGGGATCGGTCAGCCCCAGCATTTT; CDR3: CASSEWSGIGQPQHF
V: TRBV6-1; J: TRBJ2-7; length: 13; size: .; D: .; DNA: TGTGCCACCGAAGCGGGTATCCACTACGAGCAGTACTTC; CDR3: CATEAGIHYEQYF
V: TRBV10-3; J: TRBJ1-2; length: 14; size: .; D: .; DNA: TGTGCCATCAGTGAGTCGTTTGGACAGCATGGCTACACCTTC; CDR3: CAISESFGQHGYTF
V: TRBV7-9; J: TRBJ2-1; length: 16; size: .; D: TRBD1; DNA: TGTGCCAGCAGCTTAAGACCCCGGGACAGGGGTAATGAGCAGTTCTTC; CDR3: CASSLRPRDRGNEQFF
V: TRBV28; J: TRBJ2-7; length: 11; size: .; D: .; DNA: TGTGCCAGCAGTTTATGGGGCGAGCAGTACTTC; CDR3: CASSLWGEQYF
V: TRBV2; J: TRBJ2-5; length: 15; size: once; D: .; DNA: TGTGCCAGCATGGACACCCCAAACCGCCAAGAGACCCAGTACTTC; CDR3: CASMDTPNRQETQYF
V: TRBV27; J: TRBJ2-7; length: 13; size: .; D: TRBD2; DNA: TGTGCCAGCAGTTTATCGGGACTAGCGAAGCAGTACTTC; CDR3: CASSLSGLAKQYF
V: TRBV14; J: TRBJ2-7; length: 14; size: few; D: .; DNA: TGTGCCAGCAGCCAAACCAGGGCCTACTACGAGCAGTACTTC; CDR3: CASSQTRAYYEQYF
V: TRBV2; J: TRBJ2-2; length: 16; size: .; D: TRBD2; DNA: TGTGCCACCTCGAACGGGGGGAACTCCCCCACCGGGGAGCTGTTTTTT; CDR3: CATSNGGNSPTGELFF
V: TRBV6-1; J: TRBJ1-3; length: 13; size: .; D: .; DNA: TGTGCCAGCAGGCGGGGGGATGGAAACACCATATATTTT; CDR3: CASRRGDGNTIYF
V: TRBV7-9; J: TRBJ2-7; length: 14; size: .; D: TRBD1; DNA: TGTGCCAGCAGCCCTCGGGACAGGGTCTACGAGCAGTACTTC; CDR3: CASSPRDRVYEQYF
V: TRBV27; J: TRBJ2-7; length: 14; size: .; D: .; DNA: TGTGCCAGCAGTTCCCTTGGGCACCCCTACGAGCAGTACTTC; CDR3: CASSSLGHPYEQYF
V: TRBV7-9; J: TRBJ2-1; length: 12; size: .; D: TRBD2; DNA: TGTGCCAGCAGCTCCGGGCTAGCGGGGAAGTTCTTC; CDR3: CASSSGLAGKFF
V: TRBV15; J: TRBJ2-2; length: 15; size: few; D: .; DNA: TGTGCCACCAGCAGAGATTCCCCCGTATCCGGGGAGCTGTTTTTT; CDR3: CATSRDSPVSGELFF
V: TRBV5-1; J: TRBJ2-3; length: 14; size: .; D: .; DNA: TGCGCCAGCAGGAAGGAGGGCAGAACAGATACGCAGTATTTT; CDR3: CASRKEGRTDTQYF
V: TRBV9; J: TRBJ2-1; length: 19; size: .; D: TRBD2; DNA: TGTGCCAGCAGCCCCGAGAGCGGGATCTACCTAGGGGTCTACAATGAGCAGTTCTTC; CDR3: CASSPESGIYLGVYNEQFF
V: TRBV2; J: TRBJ1-2; length: 14; size: .; D: .; DNA: TGTGCCAGCAGTGTGTCAGGGGCGATCTATGGCTACACCTTC; CDR3: CASSVSGAIYGYTF
V: TRBV20-1; J: TRBJ2-3; length: 11; size: .; D: .; DNA: TGCAGTGCTAGTCGGGAGGATACGCAGTATTTT; CDR3: CSASREDTQYF
V: TRBV2; J: TRBJ2-5; length: 14; size: .; D: .; DNA: TGTGCCAGCAGTGAAATGGCTAGTGGGGAGACCCAGTACTTC; CDR3: CASSEMASGETQYF
V: TRBV25-1; J: TRBJ2-2; length: 15; size: .; D: TRBD2; DNA: TGTGCCAGCAGTGAATTGGCGGGAGGGCCCGGGGAGCTGTTTTTT; CDR3: CASSELAGGPGELFF
V: TRBV7-3; J: TRBJ2-5; length: 16; size: few; D: .; DNA: TGTGCCAGCAGCTTATACCCCTTGACTAGACGTGAGACCCAGTACTTC; CDR3: CASSLYPLTRRETQYF
V: TRBV28; J: TRBJ2-5; length: 16; size: .; D: TRBD2; DNA: TGTGCCAGCAGTCTCCCGACTAGCGGGAGTGGTGGGACCCAGTACTTC; CDR3: CASSLPTSGSGGTQYF
V: TRBV18; J: TRBJ2-1; length: 15; size: once; D: TRBD2; DNA: TGTGCCAGCTCACGGACTAGCGGGAGTGGTAATGAGCAGTTCTTC; CDR3: CASSRTSGSGNEQFF
V: TRBV27; J: TRBJ1-2; length: 12; size: .; D: .; DNA: TGTGCCAGCACCGGGACTGGTGATGGCTACACCTTC; CDR3: CASTGTGDGYTF
V: TRBV5-1; J: TRBJ1-3; length: 14; size: .; D: .; DNA: TGCGCCAGCAGCTTGGAACTCTCTGGAAACACCATATATTTT; CDR3: CASSLELSGNTIYF
V: TRBV7-9; J: TRBJ1-1; length: 12; size: .; D: TRBD1; DNA: TGTGCCAGCGACAGGGGGCTGAGTGAAGCTTTCTTT; CDR3: CASDRGLSEAFF
V: TRBV5-1; J: TRBJ2-2; length: 16; size: .; D: .; DNA: TGCGCCAGCAGCTTGCGACCGCAGGGGCCCGACGGGGAGCTGTTTTTT; CDR3: CASSLRPQGPDGELFF
V: TRBV9; J: TRBJ2-7; length: 17; size: .; D: .; DNA: TGTGCCAGCAGCGTAGGGTCGGGGATTGGGTCGTATTACGAGCAGTACTTC; CDR3: CASSVGSGIGSYYEQYF
V: TRBV19; J: TRBJ2-3; length: 13; size: .; D: TRBD2; DNA: TGTGCCAGTAGGGGGGGGAGTCCAGATACGCAGTATTTT; CDR3: CASRGGSPDTQYF
V: TRBV7-9; J: TRBJ1-2; length: 13; size: once; D: .; DNA: TGTGCCAGCAGCTTAGTACAGTTGGGTGGCTACACCTTC; CDR3: CASSLVQLGGYTF
V: TRBV19; J: TRBJ2-2; length: 17; size: once; D: TRBD2; DNA: TGTGCCAGTAGTCTTAGGACTAGCGGGAGGGCCCACGGGGAGCTGTTTTTT; CDR3: CASSLRTSGRAHGELFF